This TCR beta chain was captured by sequencing in a study of control samples from healthy donors and cancer patients. The data were produced by immunoSEQ multiplex PCR, yet TCRdb's version contains in-frame clones alone and is incomplete. This table holds 110,000 or so clones, 70% to 90% found once. CDR3 length: 14 amino acids. CDR1 and CDR2 (germline): SQVTM, ANQGSEA. The V segment lost 0 bases and the J segment 3 bases; nucleotides outside the gene matches: 2. The origin of this receptor is a man aged 45-65 years in good health. This chain uses TRBV29-1 with TRBJ2-3; 8 bases are a match to TRBD1. The specimen sequenced was blood. The CDR3 sequence: CSVEDRGRTDTQYF. The CDR3 DNA reads as TGCAGCGTTGAAGACAGGGGGCGAACAGATACGCAGTATTTT.